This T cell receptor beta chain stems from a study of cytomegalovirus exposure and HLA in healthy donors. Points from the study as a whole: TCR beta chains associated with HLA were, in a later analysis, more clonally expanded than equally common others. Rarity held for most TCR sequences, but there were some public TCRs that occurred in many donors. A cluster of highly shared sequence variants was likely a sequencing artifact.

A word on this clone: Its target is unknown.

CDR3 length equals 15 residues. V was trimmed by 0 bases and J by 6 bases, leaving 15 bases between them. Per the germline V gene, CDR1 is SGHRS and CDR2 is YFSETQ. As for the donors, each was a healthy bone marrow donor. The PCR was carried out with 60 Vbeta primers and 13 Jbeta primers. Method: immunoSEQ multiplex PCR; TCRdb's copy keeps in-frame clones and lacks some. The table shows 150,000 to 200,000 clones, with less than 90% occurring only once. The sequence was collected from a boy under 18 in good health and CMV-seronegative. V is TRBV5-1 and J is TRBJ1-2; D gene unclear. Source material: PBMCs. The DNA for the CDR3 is TGCGCCAGCAGCTTGGGGGTGCCCGGGGTTGATGGCTACACCTTC. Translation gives CASSLGVPGVDGYTF.